This TCR beta chain was profiled in a study of CD8+ T cells in alopecia areata. Study outcomes and limitations: Patients shared TCRs less clearly than mice did, possibly owing to HLA.

RNA was extracted and reverse transcribed into cDNA as the sequencing template. Only in-frame clones appear in the TCRdb table, and some are missing; sequencing was by immunoSEQ multiplex PCR. This repertoire shows approximately 300,000 clones, over 45% found once; its top ten account for under 2%. Remarks on this clone: Its matching antigen is unknown.

Germline V CDR1 and CDR2: SGHTA, FQGNSA. The V end was cut by 5 bases, the J end by 5 bases, with 9 bases between. The CDR3 length is 12 residues. The treatment: oral pan-JAK inhibitor, 5-10 mg twice daily. PBMCs yielded sorted CD4+ and CD8+ T cells. The material sequenced was CD4+ T cells sorted from blood, taken at week 24, from a patient treated with tofacitinib. The clonotype originates from a human donor with alopecia areata. The chain is built from TRBV7-2 and TRBJ2-5; D uncertain. CDR3: CASSPSRETQYF. The DNA for the CDR3 is TGTGCCAGCAGCCCCTCCCGGGAGACCCAGTACTTC.